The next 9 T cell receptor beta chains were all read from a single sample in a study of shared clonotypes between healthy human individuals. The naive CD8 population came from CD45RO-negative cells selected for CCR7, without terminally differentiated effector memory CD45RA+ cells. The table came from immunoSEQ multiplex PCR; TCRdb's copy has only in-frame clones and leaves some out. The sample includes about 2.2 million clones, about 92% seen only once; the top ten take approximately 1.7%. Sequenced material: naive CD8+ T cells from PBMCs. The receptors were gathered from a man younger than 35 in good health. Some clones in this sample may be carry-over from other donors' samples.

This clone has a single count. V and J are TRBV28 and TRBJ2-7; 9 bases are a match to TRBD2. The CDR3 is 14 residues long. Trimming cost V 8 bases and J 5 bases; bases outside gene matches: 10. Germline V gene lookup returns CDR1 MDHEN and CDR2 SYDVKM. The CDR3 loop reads CASAYQREAHEQYF. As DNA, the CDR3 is TGTGCCAGCGCTTATCAGCGGGAGGCCCACGAGCAGTACTTC.

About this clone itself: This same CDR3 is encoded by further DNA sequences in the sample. The CDR3 loop reads CASSFSGYEQYF. The CDR3 DNA is TGTGCCAGCAGCTTTAGCGGGTACGAGCAGTACTTC. The V and J genes are TRBV5-6 and TRBJ2-7; TRBD2 matches at 7 bases. From germline, CDR1 is SGHDT and CDR2 YYEEEE. Losses at the gene ends were 2 bases for V and 4 bases for J; bases not matched to a gene: 0. This CDR3 region has 12 residues.

In DNA form, the CDR3 reads TGTGCCAGCAGTCCGACAGAAATGAACACTGAAGCTTTCTTT. Translating gives CASSPTEMNTEAFF. The V call is TRBV6-4, the J call TRBJ1-1; a weak D match, TRBD1 (5 bases). V was pared by 5 bases and J by 0 bases, with 10 bases between. In germline, CDR1 is MRHNA, CDR2 SNTAGT. This CDR3 has 14 residues.

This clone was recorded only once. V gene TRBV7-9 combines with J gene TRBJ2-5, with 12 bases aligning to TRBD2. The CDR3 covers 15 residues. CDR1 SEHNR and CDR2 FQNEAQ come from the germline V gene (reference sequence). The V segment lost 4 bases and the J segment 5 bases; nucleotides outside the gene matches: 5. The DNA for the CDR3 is TGTGCCAGCAGCTCCGGACTAGCGGGAACGGAGACCCAGTACTTC. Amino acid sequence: CASSSGLAGTETQYF.

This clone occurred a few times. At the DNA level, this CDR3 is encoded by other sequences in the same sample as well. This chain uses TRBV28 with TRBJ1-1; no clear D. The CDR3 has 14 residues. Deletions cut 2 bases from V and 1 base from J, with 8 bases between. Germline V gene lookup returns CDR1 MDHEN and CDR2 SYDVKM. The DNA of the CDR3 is TGTGCCAGCAGTTTACGCGGGGAGAACACTGAAGCTTTCTTT. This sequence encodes CASSLRGENTEAFF.

The CDR3, as DNA: TGTGCCAGTAGTATTGACAGGACAAACACTGAAGCTTTCTTT. This encodes CASSIDRTNTEAFF. The J gene is TRBJ1-1, the V gene TRBV19, with D possibly TRBD1 on 6 matching bases. The CDR3 contains 14 residues. Trimming took 3 bases from V and 2 from J, leaving 10 bases between them. Germline CDR1 and CDR2: LNHDA and SQIVND (reference sequence).

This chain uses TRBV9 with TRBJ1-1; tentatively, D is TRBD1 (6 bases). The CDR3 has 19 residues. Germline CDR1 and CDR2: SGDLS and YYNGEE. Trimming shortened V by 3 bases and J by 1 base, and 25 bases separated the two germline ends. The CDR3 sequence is CASSAGRTVGIGGNTEAFF. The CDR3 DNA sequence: TGTGCCAGCAGCGCCGGTCGGACAGTGGGGATAGGAGGGAACACTGAAGCTTTCTTT. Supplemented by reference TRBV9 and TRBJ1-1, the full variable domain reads DSGVTQTPKHLITATGQRVTLRCSPRSGDLSVYWYQQSLDQGLQFLIQYYNGEERAKGNILERFSAQQFPDLHSELNLSSLELGDSALYFCASSAGRTVGIGGNTEAFFGQGTRLTVV.

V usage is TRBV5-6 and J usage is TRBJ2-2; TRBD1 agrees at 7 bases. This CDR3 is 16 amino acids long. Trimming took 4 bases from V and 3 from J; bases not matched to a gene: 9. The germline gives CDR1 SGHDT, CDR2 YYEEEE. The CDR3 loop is CASSPAPGQYTGELFF. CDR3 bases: TGTGCCAGCAGCCCAGCCCCGGGACAGTACACCGGGGAGCTGTTTTTT.

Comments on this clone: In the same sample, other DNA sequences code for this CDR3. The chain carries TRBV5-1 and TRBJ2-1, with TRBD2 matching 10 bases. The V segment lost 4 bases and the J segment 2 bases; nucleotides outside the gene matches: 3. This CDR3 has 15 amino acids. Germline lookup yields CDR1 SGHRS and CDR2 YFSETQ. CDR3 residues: CASSLSGGPYNEQFF. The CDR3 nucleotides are TGCGCCAGCAGCCTTAGCGGGGGGCCCTACAATGAGCAGTTCTTC. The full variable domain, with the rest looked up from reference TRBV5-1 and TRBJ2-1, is KAGVTQTPRYLIKTRGQQVTLSCSPISGHRSVSWYQQTPGQGLQFLFEYFSETQRNKGNFPGRFSGRQFSNSRSEMNVSTLELGDSALYLCASSLSGGPYNEQFFGPGTRLTVL.